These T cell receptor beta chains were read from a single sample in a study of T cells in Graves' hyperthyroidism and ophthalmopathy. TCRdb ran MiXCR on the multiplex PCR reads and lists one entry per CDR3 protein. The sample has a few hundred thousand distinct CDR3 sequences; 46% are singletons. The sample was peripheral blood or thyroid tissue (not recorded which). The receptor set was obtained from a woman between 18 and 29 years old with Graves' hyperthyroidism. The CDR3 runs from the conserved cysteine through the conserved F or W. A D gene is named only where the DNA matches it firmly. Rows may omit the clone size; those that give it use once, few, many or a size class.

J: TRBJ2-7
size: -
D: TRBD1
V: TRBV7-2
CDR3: CASRFTGTGSGEQYF
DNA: TGTGCCAGCAGATTTACCGGGACAGGGAGCGGCGAGCAGTACTTC

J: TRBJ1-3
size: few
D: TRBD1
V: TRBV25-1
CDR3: CASSALTGSGSGNTIYF
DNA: TGTGCCAGCAGTGCATTGACAGGGTCTGGTTCTGGAAACACCATATATTTT

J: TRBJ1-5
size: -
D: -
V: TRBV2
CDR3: CVSRRKVRGGNQPQHF
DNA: TGTGTCAGCAGGCGAAAGGTCCGGGGTGGCAATCAGCCCCAGCATTTT

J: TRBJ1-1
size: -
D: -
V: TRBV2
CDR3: CASSEVWGPETEAFF
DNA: TGTGCCAGCAGTGAAGTGTGGGGGCCGGAAACTGAAGCTTTCTTT

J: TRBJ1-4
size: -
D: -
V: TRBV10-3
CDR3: CASREGEGSNEKLFF
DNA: TGTGCCAGCAGAGAAGGGGAGGGAAGTAATGAAAAACTGTTTTTT

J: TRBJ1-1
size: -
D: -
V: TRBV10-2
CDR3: CASSESYGGNTEAFF
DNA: TGCGCCAGCAGTGAGTCGTACGGGGGCAACACTGAAGCTTTCTTT

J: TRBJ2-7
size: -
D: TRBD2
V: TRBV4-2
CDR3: CASRPGGRAGEQYF
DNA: TGTGCCAGCAGGCCGGGAGGGAGGGCCGGGGAGCAGTACTTC

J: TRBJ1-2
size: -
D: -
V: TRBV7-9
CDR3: CASSEGLPYGYTF
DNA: TGTGCCAGCAGCGAGGGACTGCCCTATGGCTACACCTTC

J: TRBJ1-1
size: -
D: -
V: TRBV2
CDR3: CASSWSENTEAFF
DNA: TGTGCCAGCAGTTGGTCGGAGAACACTGAAGCTTTCTTT

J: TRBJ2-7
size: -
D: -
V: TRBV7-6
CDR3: CASNWDGGDEQYF
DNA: TGTGCCAGCAACTGGGACGGAGGGGACGAGCAGTACTTC

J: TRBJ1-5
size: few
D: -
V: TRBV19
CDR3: CAWNQGWGNQPQHF
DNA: TGTGCCTGGAACCAAGGGTGGGGCAATCAGCCCCAGCATTTT

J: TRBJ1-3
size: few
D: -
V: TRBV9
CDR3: CASSVEAGLGNTIYF
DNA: TGTGCCAGCAGCGTAGAGGCCGGGCTTGGAAACACCATATATTTT

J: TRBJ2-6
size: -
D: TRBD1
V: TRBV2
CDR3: CASSDLGQGANVLTF
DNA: TGTGCCAGCAGTGATTTGGGACAGGGGGCCAACGTCCTGACTTTC

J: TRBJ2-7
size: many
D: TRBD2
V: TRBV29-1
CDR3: CSVGTSSIEQYF
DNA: TGCAGCGTTGGGACTAGTTCGATCGAGCAGTACTTC

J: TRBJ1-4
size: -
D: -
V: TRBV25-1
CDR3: CASSQVGDTDEKLFF
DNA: TGTGCCAGCAGCCAAGTCGGGGACACGGACGAAAAACTGTTTTTT

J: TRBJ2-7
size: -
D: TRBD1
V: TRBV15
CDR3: CATSRRPGQPEF
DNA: TGTGCCACCAGCAGACGTCCGGGACAGCCTGAATTC

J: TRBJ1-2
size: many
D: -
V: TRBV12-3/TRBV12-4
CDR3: CASSLEGPSYGYTF
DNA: TGTGCCAGCAGTTTAGAGGGGCCTAGCTATGGCTACACCTTC

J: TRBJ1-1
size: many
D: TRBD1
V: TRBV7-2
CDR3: CASSVDRGNEAFF
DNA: TGTGCCAGCAGCGTTGACAGGGGAAATGAAGCTTTCTTT

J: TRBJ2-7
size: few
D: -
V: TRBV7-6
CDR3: CASSPGSLNSYEQYF
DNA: TGTGCCAGCAGTCCCGGGAGCCTCAACTCCTACGAGCAGTACTTC

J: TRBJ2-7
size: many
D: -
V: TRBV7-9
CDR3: CASGTGGRYEQYF
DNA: TGTGCCAGCGGGACTGGAGGACGCTACGAGCAGTACTTC

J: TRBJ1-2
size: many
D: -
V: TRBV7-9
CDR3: CASSPPGVIWEGYTF
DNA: TGTGCCAGCAGCCCGCCGGGCGTCATATGGGAAGGCTACACCTTC

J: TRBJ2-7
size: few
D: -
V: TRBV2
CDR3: CASSLEPDSLYEQYF
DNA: TGTGCCAGCAGCTTAGAACCGGACAGCCTGTACGAGCAGTACTTC